This paragraph reports one TCR beta chain. Its cognate antigen is unknown. V lost 6 bases to trimming and J lost 5 bases; unmatched junction nucleotides: 8. The germline V gene encodes CDR1 MNHEY and CDR2 SMNVEV (reference sequence). The CDR3 length is 14 residues. This entry belongs to a study of cytomegalovirus exposure and HLA in healthy donors. Study conclusions and caveats: Most CMV-associated TCR beta chains appeared HLA-restricted in a later analysis. Rates of TCR association differed by HLA locus in a later analysis, with DRB1 highest and HLA-C lowest.

The PCR ran on 60 Vbeta and 13 Jbeta primers. Assay: immunoSEQ multiplex PCR; the TCRdb copy retains only in-frame clones and omits some. The repertoire has 85,000 to 120,000 clones, around four fifths of them found once; the top ten carry about 2.5%. Sequenced: PBMCs. The chain has TRBV27 and TRBJ2-7, with 9 bases aligning to TRBD1. This clonotype originated in a man aged 35-49 years in good health and CMV-seronegative. CDR3 coding DNA: TGTGCCAGCAGACCTACAGGGGGCCCCAACGAGCAGTACTTC. Translating it yields CASRPTGGPNEQYF.